This TCR beta chain was documented in a study of glioma-infiltrating T cells after dendritic cell vaccination. For the study at large: Treatment, given 2003 to 2012, was autologous tumor lysate-pulsed dendritic cell vaccination.

Germline V gives CDR1 SGHVS, CDR2 FNYEAQ. Trimming took 2 bases from V and 1 from J; bases not matched to a gene: 5. The CDR3 loop spans 17 amino acids. None of the glioblastoma patients had an isocitrate dehydrogenase mutation. Here immunoSEQ multiplex PCR was the method, and the copy in TCRdb shows in-frame clones only, minus some. The data show approximately 100,000 clones, around three quarters seen once. The TCR comes from a human donor with glioblastoma. This specimen consisted of blood, obtained before dendritic cell vaccination. This sequence joins TRBV7-6 and TRBJ2-3, with TRBD2 identical over 11 bases. The CDR3 here is CASSLIPTSGGTDTQYF. In nucleotides, the CDR3 is TGTGCCAGCAGCTTAATTCCGACTAGCGGGGGCACAGATACGCAGTATTTT.